The T cell receptor beta chain described here comes from a study of blood T cell repertoires in COVID-19. Looking at the study overall: Sources were T cells, B-cell-depleted T cells, or PBMCs; the material itself was cDNA or gDNA.

Trimming removed 7 bases at V and 14 bases at J, with 23 bases between. Germline CDR1 and CDR2: WSHSY and SAAADI. The length of the CDR3 is 13 residues. Generated by immunoSEQ multiplex PCR, the TCRdb table keeps only in-frame clones and is missing some. The data contain approximately 150,000 clones, 83% of them seen just once; the ten biggest clones take up under 2.5%. The sequence was obtained from a woman older than 75 with acute or convalescent COVID-19. The chain recombines TRBV10-2 with TRBJ1-2, with unresolved D. Material for sequencing was peripheral blood. Written as DNA, the CDR3 is TGCGCCAGCACCCCGAGGGATGGGTTAAGGCATACCTTC. Residues: CASTPRDGLRHTF.